This T cell receptor beta chain was found in a study of cytomegalovirus exposure and HLA in healthy donors. Across the study: Inside one of the first data releases sat 75 million to 100 million unique TCRs taken from HLA-typed donors. Whole-study results and caveats: In a later analysis, common viral pathogens appeared linked to several of the most significant clusters. HLA alleles showed associations with about 15,000 TCR beta sequences in a later analysis, at a 0.05 false discovery rate. By a later analysis, the bulk of CMV-associated TCR beta chains appeared HLA-restricted.

Trimming shortened V by 2 bases and J by 4 bases, and 8 bases separated the two germline ends. The CDR3 totals 14 residues. CDR1 is SGHAT and CDR2 is FQNNGV in the germline V gene. A multiplex PCR was run with 60 Vbeta primers and 13 Jbeta primers. TCRdb keeps only in-frame clones here, not all; method: immunoSEQ multiplex PCR. The table lists 100,000 to 150,000 clones, roughly 79% of them singletons. Remarks on this clone: Its antigen is as yet unknown.

The sequenced sample was PBMCs. This TCR derives from a man aged 18-30 years in good health and CMV-seronegative. J is TRBJ2-2 and V is TRBV11-2, with D perhaps matching TRBD1 (5 bases). CDR3 amino acids: CASSLQGFTGELFF. The CDR3 bases are TGTGCCAGCAGCTTACAGGGTTTCACCGGGGAGCTGTTTTTT.